The clone carrying this T cell receptor beta chain was recorded many times. What it binds is not known. The cDNA was synthesized by 5'RACE incorporating 10-nucleotide random UMIs. Over 160 million TCR-beta sequences, together covering 15-18 subjects, were produced by every individual sequencing run that was carried out. One entry per CDR3 protein results from TCRdb running MiXCR on the 5' RACE reads. This sample has approximately 51,000 distinct CDR3 sequences, with approximately 3.5% found just once. V was clipped by 5 bases and J by 0 bases, with 12 bases between them. Germline V gives CDR1 SGHDT, CDR2 YYEEEE. The CDR3 has 15 amino acids. This specimen comes from a study of neurological immune-mediated disorders. Overall study results and limits: Phylogenetically, 18 of 34 multiple sclerosis patients' repertoires fell into one related-CDR3 cluster, a possible signature.

This clonotype was obtained from a man aged 40-50 years with multiple sclerosis. The sequenced sample consisted of PBMCs. The chain combines TRBV5-6 with TRBJ2-4; unclear D gene. The CDR3 coding sequence is TGTGCCAGCAGTCGACTTTTTGGAGCCAAAAACATTCAGTACTTC. Protein product: CASSRLFGAKNIQYF.